This passage covers 24 T cell receptor beta chains from one sample sequenced in a study of blood T cell repertoires in COVID-19. Clones were sequenced by immunoSEQ multiplex PCR, and TCRdb holds only the in-frame ones, with some missing. The data contain 140,000 to 150,000 clones, 84% of them singletons. Specimen: PBMCs or T cells enriched from blood (not recorded which). Receptors originate from a woman between 50 and 59 years old who had been exposed to COVID-19.

J is TRBJ2-7 and V is TRBV2; no clear D gene. This CDR3 is 13 amino acids long. CDR1 is SNHLY, CDR2 FYNNEI, per germline. The V end was cut by 6 bases, the J end by 3 bases, with 12 bases between. The CDR3 here is CASRRGELYEQYF. The CDR3 DNA reads as TGTGCCAGCAGAAGAGGCGAACTCTACGAGCAGTACTTC.

This chain uses TRBV5-1 with TRBJ2-1; TRBD2 agrees at 8 bases. The germline gives CDR1 SGHRS, CDR2 YFSETQ. CDR3 length equals 16 residues. Losses at the gene ends were 4 bases for V and 6 bases for J; bases not matched to a gene: 12. The CDR3 spells CASSPNPIAGSNEQFF. Written as DNA, the CDR3 is TGCGCCAGCAGCCCGAATCCTATAGCGGGAAGCAATGAGCAGTTCTTC. Full variable domain (rest looked up from reference TRBV5-1 and TRBJ2-1): KAGVTQTPRYLIKTRGQQVTLSCSPISGHRSVSWYQQTPGQGLQFLFEYFSETQRNKGNFPGRFSGRQFSNSRSEMNVSTLELGDSALYLCASSPNPIAGSNEQFFGPGTRLTVL.

The rearrangement uses TRBV5-1 and TRBJ1-1, with D perhaps matching TRBD1 (6 bases). V dropped 0 bases and J dropped 0 bases, with 12 bases sitting between them. Looked up from germline, CDR1 is SGHRS and CDR2 is YFSETQ. The CDR3 has 16 residues. The CDR3 spells CASSLDGDNMNTEAFF. CDR3 nucleotide sequence: TGCGCCAGCAGCTTGGATGGGGACAACATGAACACTGAAGCTTTCTTT.

The chain has TRBV18 and TRBJ1-1, with TRBD1 matching over 7 bases. This CDR3 comprises 16 residues. With 1 base clipped from V and 4 bases from J, the junction kept 9 bases outside the gene matches. Germline CDR1 reads KGHSH; CDR2 reads LQKENI. CDR3 region: CASSPQFAGGSTEAFF. In DNA, the CDR3 is TGTGCCAGCTCACCACAGTTTGCAGGGGGAAGCACTGAAGCTTTCTTT.

CDR3 amino acids: CASGPGQGIQPQHF. Written as DNA, the CDR3 is TGTGCCAGTGGACCGGGACAGGGCATTCAGCCCCAGCATTTT. The chain recombines TRBV19 with TRBJ1-5; 9 bases are a match to TRBD1. The CDR3 is 14 residues long. Germline CDR1 and CDR2: LNHDA and SQIVND (reference sequence). V shed 8 bases, J shed 6 bases, and the junction held 8 bases outside the gene matches.

The chain employs TRBV6-5 and TRBJ1-1; no definite D call. Trimming removed 2 bases from V and 5 bases from J, with 18 bases in between. This CDR3 has 16 residues. Germline CDR1 and CDR2: MNHEY and SVGAGI. The CDR3 bases are TGTGCCAGCAGTTACCCTAGGGAACCGTCGGGGACTGAAGCTTTCTTT. It yields the protein CASSYPREPSGTEAFF.

The CDR3 reads CASSKGTDDQPQHF. The CDR3 DNA is TGTGCCAGCAGCAAAGGGACAGACGATCAGCCCCAGCATTTT. The chain carries TRBV21-1 and TRBJ1-5; the table's D call, TRBD1, has no DNA check behind it. TRBV21-1 is given as a pseudogene. The CDR3 covers 14 residues.

This chain connects TRBV6-2 or TRBV6-3 to TRBJ2-1, with 11 bases matching TRBD1. Germline assignment: CDR1 MNHEY and CDR2 SVGEGT. The CDR3 covers 17 residues. With V trimmed by 1 base and J by 8 bases, 10 bases remained unmatched. CDR3: CASSYFIPGQGGDEQFF. The DNA of the CDR3 is TGTGCCAGCAGTTACTTCATACCGGGACAGGGGGGAGATGAGCAGTTCTTC.

The chain joins TRBV6-5 to TRBJ2-6; D is perhaps TRBD1 (6 bases). V lost 6 bases to trimming and J lost 3 bases, with 9 bases between them. The CDR3 sequence is 14 residues long. CDR1 is MNHEY and CDR2 is SVGAGI in the germline V gene. CDR3 bases: TGTGCCAGCAGGGGGGCATTTGGGGCCAACGTCCTGACTTTC. This sequence encodes CASRGAFGANVLTF.

The V gene is TRBV19, the J gene TRBJ1-5, with D possibly TRBD1 on 6 matching bases. Trimming removed 7 bases at V and 4 bases at J, with 8 bases between. The CDR3 spans 12 residues. In germline, CDR1 is LNHDA, CDR2 SQIVND (reference sequence). CDR3 residues: CASIGGNQPQHF. CDR3 DNA sequence: TGTGCCAGTATAGGGGGAAATCAGCCCCAGCATTTT.

V gene TRBV4-1 combines with J gene TRBJ2-1, with 7 bases lining up with TRBD2. This CDR3 comprises 13 residues. Germline CDR1 MGHRA, CDR2 YSYEKL. V gave up 2 bases and J gave up 10 bases; unmatched junction bases: 5. CDR3 protein: CASSQTLAPEQFF. Written as DNA, the CDR3 is TGCGCCAGCAGCCAAACACTAGCGCCCGAGCAGTTCTTC.

The chain carries TRBV19 and TRBJ2-7; TRBD1 matches at 8 bases. The V and J ends lost 5 bases and 2 bases, in that order; junction bases with no gene match: 11. The CDR3 consists of 16 residues. CDR1 and CDR2 (germline): LNHDA, SQIVND (reference sequence). The chain's CDR3 is CASSASTGAGTYEQYF. CDR3 in DNA: TGTGCCAGTAGTGCGTCGACAGGGGCGGGGACCTACGAGCAGTACTTC.

V usage is TRBV30 and J usage is TRBJ1-1; D gene unclear. Trimming left V 4 bases short and J 7 bases short, with 16 bases between. This CDR3 has 13 amino acids. Germline values: CDR1 GTSNPN, CDR2 SVGIG (reference sequence). CDR3 nucleotides: TGTGCCTGGAACATGGGGAGGGCCAGTGAAGCTTTCTTT. This sequence encodes CAWNMGRASEAFF.

The rearrangement links TRBV5-4 to TRBJ2-3; a possible D gene is TRBD2 (6 bases). CDR3 length: 14 amino acids. V was trimmed by 3 bases and J by 5 bases, leaving 13 bases between them. The germline gives CDR1 SGHNT, CDR2 YYREEE (reference sequence). CDR3 protein: CASSSIVRGDTQYF. The CDR3 DNA reads TGTGCCAGCAGCTCCATAGTGCGGGGAGATACGCAGTATTTT.

This chain connects TRBV19 to TRBJ2-2; 7 nucleotides agree with TRBD2. Germline CDR1 is LNHDA and CDR2 is SQIVND (reference sequence). V lost 5 bases, J lost 5 bases, and 8 bases stayed unmatched. The length of the CDR3 is 15 residues. The CDR3 spells CASSPRERGTGELFF. In DNA, the CDR3 is TGTGCCAGTAGTCCCCGAGAGCGGGGAACCGGGGAGCTGTTTTTT.

V gene TRBV7-9 combines with J gene TRBJ1-2, with no clear D. With 0 bases removed from V and 4 bases from J, the gap between germline ends came to 9 bases. The germline V gene has CDR1 SEHNR and CDR2 FQNEAQ (reference sequence). CDR3 length: 14 amino acids. In DNA, the CDR3 is TGTGCCAGCAGCTTAGCCGCCCGCGGCTATGGCTACACCTTC. Amino acid sequence: CASSLAARGYGYTF. Full variable domain (missing parts from reference TRBV7-9 and TRBJ1-2): DTGVSQNPRHKITKRGQNVTFRCDPISEHNRLYWYRQTLGQGPEFLTYFQNEAQLEKSRLLSDRFSAERPKGSFSTLEIQRTEQGDSAMYLCASSLAARGYGYTFGSGTRLTVV.

The rearrangement links TRBV7-9 to TRBJ1-1, with D perhaps matching TRBD1 (6 bases). The germline gives CDR1 SEHNR, CDR2 FQNEAQ (reference sequence). V shed 5 bases and J shed 3 bases, with 16 bases lying between them. CDR3 length: 15 residues. CDR3 bases: TGTGCCAGCAGCCCCCAAAGGGGGGGGGACACTGAAGCTTTCTTT. It yields the protein CASSPQRGGDTEAFF.

This sequence joins TRBV7-2 and TRBJ2-4, with TRBD1 as a possible D gene (6 bases). Germline-derived CDR1 and CDR2 are SGHTA and FQGNSA. The CDR3 has 15 residues. The V end was cut by 6 bases, the J end by 4 bases, with 16 bases between. The chain's CDR3 is CTSRSTGMGKNIQYF. The CDR3 DNA sequence: TGTACCAGCAGGTCCACAGGGATGGGGAAAAACATTCAGTACTTC. Full variable domain (outside the CDR3, taken from reference TRBV7-2 and TRBJ2-4): GAGVSQSPSNKVTEKGKDVELRCDPISGHTALYWYRQSLGQGLEFLIYFQGNSAPDKSGLPSDRFSAERTGGSVSTLTIQRTQQEDSAVYLCTSRSTGMGKNIQYFGAGTRLSVL.

This chain connects TRBV24-1 to TRBJ2-1; maybe TRBD2 (7 bases). This CDR3 is built from 17 residues. Germline lookup yields CDR1 KGHDR and CDR2 SFDVKD. V lost 0 bases, J lost 5 bases, and 16 bases lay in between. CDR3 region: CATSDLAGGRFNNEQFF. CDR3 bases: TGTGCCACCAGTGATTTGGCCGGGGGGCGTTTTAACAATGAGCAGTTCTTC.

In this sample, this clone turned up a few times. The CDR3 DNA reads as TGTGCCAGCAGCCCGCAACAGGGGTTGAGGAATTCACCCCTCCACTTT. Its protein is CASSPQQGLRNSPLHF. The chain carries TRBV7-2 and TRBJ1-6; 7 bases line up with TRBD1. The length of the CDR3 is 16 residues. Germline CDR1 SGHTA, CDR2 FQGNSA. Trimming at V came to 5 bases and at J to 7 bases, leaving 11 bases not matched to a gene. Combining the CDR3 with reference TRBV7-2 and TRBJ1-6 gives the whole variable domain GAGVSQSPSNKVTEKGKDVELRCDPISGHTALYWYRQSLGQGLEFLIYFQGNSAPDKSGLPSDRFSAERTGGSVSTLTIQRTQQEDSAVYLCASSPQQGLRNSPLHFGNGTRLTVT.

The chain recombines TRBV6-5 with TRBJ2-7, with D maybe TRBD1 (5 bases). V lost 6 bases and J 4 bases, leaving 13 bases between the germline ends. The CDR3 is made up of 13 amino acids. CDR1 is MNHEY and CDR2 is SVGAGI in the germline V gene. As DNA, the CDR3 is TGTGCCAGCAGCCCCCTGGACAAGTACGAGCAGTACTTC. Protein: CASSPLDKYEQYF.

The chain couples TRBV5-1 to TRBJ2-2; D remains ambiguous. Germline values: CDR1 SGHRS, CDR2 YFSETQ. The ends were cut back, 0 bases at V and 3 bases at J, with 3 bases in the middle. The CDR3 is made up of 13 amino acids. The CDR3 DNA follows: TGCGCCAGCAGCTTGGGGCACACCGGGGAGCTGTTTTTT. Its translation: CASSLGHTGELFF.

This sequence joins TRBV9 and TRBJ2-1; the match to TRBD1 covers 7 bases. V was pared by 5 bases and J by 1 base, with 6 bases of the junction left unmatched. Germline CDR1 reads SGDLS; CDR2 reads YYNGEE. The CDR3 contains 15 residues. Here the CDR3 reads CASSFTGESYNEQFF. CDR3 in DNA: TGTGCCAGCAGTTTCACAGGGGAATCCTACAATGAGCAGTTCTTC.

V is TRBV19 and J is TRBJ1-4; D is perhaps TRBD1 (5 bases). Germline V lookup: CDR1 LNHDA, CDR2 SQIVND (reference sequence). The ends were cut back, 7 bases at V and 4 bases at J, with 16 bases in the middle. The CDR3 contains 15 residues. DNA of the CDR3: TGTGCCAGTAAAGTCCAACCAGGGTTTAATGAAAAACTGTTTTTT. Its protein is CASKVQPGFNEKLFF.